The next 15 T cell receptor beta chains were all read from a single sample in a study of human T cells and chemical hapten exposure. TCRdb re-called the RACE reads with MiXCR, one entry per CDR3 protein. The sample has some 77,000 distinct CDR3 sequences, 10% seen once; the top ten hold around 1.3%. Time point indicated: patch test 1, 2 weeks after DPC sensitization. The treatment: therapeutic diphenylcyclopropenone sensitization with weekly scalp DPC. Sequenced material: whole blood, taken in connection with sensitization to the hapten diphenylcyclopropenone (DPC). The source of these receptors is a woman in her 50s with alopecia areata. Some clones in this sample may be carry-over from other donors' samples.

This clonotype was recorded at least ten times. The CDR3 coding sequence is TGTGCCAGCAGTTACATAGCCTCCGGGCTCTCCGAGCAGTACTTC. Residues: CASSYIASGLSEQYF. J is TRBJ2-7 and V is TRBV6-2 or TRBV6-3, with D unclear. V lost 2 bases to trimming and J lost 6 bases, with 17 bases between them. There are 15 residues in the CDR3. Germline values: CDR1 MNHEY, CDR2 SVGEGT.

The chain uses TRBV6-1 and TRBJ1-5; 8 bases line up with TRBD1. Germline CDR1 MNHNS, CDR2 SASEGT. Trimming at V came to 3 bases and at J to 2 bases, leaving 6 bases not matched to a gene. The CDR3 covers 16 residues. The CDR3 DNA is TGTGCCAGCAGTGATGCAGGGGGCGCGGGCAATCAGCCCCAGCATTTT. Translated: CASSDAGGAGNQPQHF.

This clonotype came up a few times. The chain combines TRBV12-3 or TRBV12-4 with TRBJ2-2; D not certain. Trimming cost V 5 bases and J 6 bases, with 7 bases left between them. The CDR3 runs 12 residues. CDR3 amino acids: CASSPGPGELFF. The CDR3, as DNA: TGTGCCAGCAGTCCTGGCCCCGGGGAGCTGTTTTTT.

The chain joins TRBV20-1 to TRBJ2-5; TRBD2 matches at 7 bases. CDR1 is DFQATT and CDR2 is SNEGSKA in the germline V gene (reference sequence). J lost 5 bases, V lost 6 bases, and 15 bases had no gene match. The CDR3 runs 15 residues. CDR3 nucleotides: TGCAGTGCGATCCCTACTAGCGTAGTGGGGGAGACCCAGTACTTC. Its protein product is CSAIPTSVVGETQYF.

This clonotype was counted many times. The rearrangement uses TRBV12-3 or TRBV12-4 and TRBJ1-5; weak D call: TRBD1 (5 bases). This CDR3 has 15 amino acids. V lost 6 bases and J lost 4, with 16 bases in between. CDR3 amino acids: CASRTGYRFNQPQHF. In DNA, the CDR3 is TGTGCCAGCAGAACCGGGTACAGGTTTAATCAGCCCCAGCATTTT.

This clonotype has only a few counts. V gene TRBV4-3 combines with J gene TRBJ1-6; possible D gene TRBD1, 6 bases. CDR1 is LGHNA, CDR2 YSLEER, per germline. The CDR3 sequence is 15 residues long. Trimming took 3 bases from V and 7 from J, leaving 13 bases between them. The DNA of the CDR3 is TGCGCCAGCAGCCAGGACAGATCAACCAATTCACCCCTCCACTTT. Residues: CASSQDRSTNSPLHF.

This clonotype was seen many times. The J gene is TRBJ2-5, the V gene TRBV3-1, with TRBD2 matching 8 bases. J was trimmed by 1 base and V by 1 base; bases with no gene match: 14. The CDR3 is made up of 19 amino acids. Germline CDR1 reads LGHDT; CDR2 reads YNNKEL (reference sequence). Here the CDR3 reads CASSQAPSPGLGGQETQYF. CDR3 bases: TGTGCCAGCAGCCAAGCCCCGAGTCCGGGACTAGGGGGCCAAGAGACCCAGTACTTC.

This clonotype showed up just a few times. The J gene is TRBJ2-2, the V gene TRBV28; 11 nucleotides line up with TRBD2. V gave up 2 bases and J gave up 1 base; unmatched junction bases: 6. The CDR3 consists of 18 residues. The germline CDR1 and CDR2 sequences are MDHEN and SYDVKM. CDR3 DNA sequence: TGTGCCAGCAGTTTACTAGCGGGAGGTTCGGGGAACACCGGGGAGCTGTTTTTT. Its protein is CASSLLAGGSGNTGELFF.

This clonotype came up once. The chain carries TRBV29-1 and TRBJ2-1; 8 bases are a match to TRBD1. This CDR3 comprises 14 residues. The ends lost 5 bases at V and 0 bases at J; junction bases unmatched: 3. Germline-derived CDR1 and CDR2 are SQVTM and ANQGSEA. CDR3 sequence reads: CSVRDRGSYNEQFF. CDR3 DNA: TGCAGCGTTCGTGACAGGGGCTCCTACAATGAGCAGTTCTTC.

This clonotype was recorded a few times. CDR3 in amino acids: CASSRIPLNEQFF. The CDR3 DNA is TGTGCCAGCAGCAGGATTCCTCTCAATGAGCAGTTCTTC. This sequence joins TRBV21-1 and TRBJ2-1. TRBV21-1 has pseudogene status. CDR3 size: 13 residues.

This chain links TRBV1 with TRBJ2-6; no DNA check was done on the table's D call, TRBD2. TRBV1 is reported as a pseudogene. The CDR3 is made up of 21 amino acids. In DNA, the CDR3 is TGCACCAGCAGCCAAGAGGAACAGCGGGAGGTTATCCCCCCTGGGGCCAACGTCCTGACTTTC. It specifies CTSSQEEQREVIPPGANVLTF.

Ten or more counts support this clonotype. Here the CDR3 reads CASSFREDQPQHF. As DNA, the CDR3 is TGTGCCAGCAGCTTCCGGGAGGATCAGCCCCAGCATTTT. The chain links TRBV7-2 to TRBJ1-5; no clear D gene. The germline gives CDR1 SGHTA, CDR2 FQGNSA. CDR3 size: 13 residues. V was shortened by 3 bases and J by 5 bases, with 8 bases between the two germline ends.

J is TRBJ1-1 and V is TRBV28; 8 bases fit TRBD1. The V gene's germline CDR1 is MDHEN and CDR2 SYDVKM. Trimming took 4 bases from V and 4 from J; bases not matched to a gene: 11. This CDR3 has 16 residues. This CDR3 reads CASSWGGQEPTTEAFF. The CDR3 DNA is TGTGCCAGCAGTTGGGGGGGACAGGAGCCGACCACTGAAGCTTTCTTT.

CDR3 sequence reads: CASSQDQVGRRDTQYF. DNA for the CDR3: TGCGCCAGCAGCCAAGATCAAGTGGGCAGAAGAGATACGCAGTATTTT. The V call is TRBV4-1, the J call TRBJ2-3; the D is unclear. V lost 0 bases and J 5 bases, leaving 15 bases between the germline ends. This CDR3 has 16 amino acids. From germline, CDR1 is MGHRA and CDR2 YSYEKL.

Concerning this clonotype itself: Being one base from a much bigger clone, this may be a read error. The gene calls are TRBV29-1 and TRBJ2-5; no firm D call. V was shortened by 6 bases and J by 3 bases, with 11 bases between the two germline ends. This CDR3 has 12 amino acids. Germline CDR1 reads SQVTM; CDR2 reads ANQGSEA. The CDR3 loop is CSVGWLEETQYF. CDR3 coding DNA: TGCAGCGTAGGGTGGCTAGAAGAGACCCAGTACTTC.